Shown below are 27 T cell receptor beta chains from a single sample sequenced in a study of blood T cell repertoires in COVID-19. TCRdb keeps only in-frame clones here, not all; method: immunoSEQ multiplex PCR. The sample comprises about 250,000 clones, 70% to 85% of which are singletons, and around 3.4% rests with the top ten. Sequences were obtained from peripheral blood. The receptor source for this set is a woman older than 75 with acute or convalescent COVID-19.

This sequence joins TRBV5-4 and TRBJ2-4; 7 bases match TRBD2. The CDR3 totals 16 residues. The ends lost 4 bases at V and 0 bases at J; junction bases unmatched: 7. The germline V gene encodes CDR1 SGHNT and CDR2 YYREEE (reference sequence). The CDR3 is CASSPGGALAKNIQYF. For the CDR3, the DNA is TGTGCCAGCAGCCCGGGAGGTGCGCTAGCCAAAAACATTCAGTACTTC.

The chain joins TRBV10-2 to TRBJ1-6; TRBD1 is a possible D gene (5 bases). CDR1 is WSHSY and CDR2 is SAAADI in the germline V gene. There are 16 residues in the CDR3. Trimming cost V 5 bases and J 9 bases, with 20 bases left between them. CDR3 in amino acids: CASSSGRVGMGSPLHF. For the CDR3, the DNA is TGCGCCAGCAGTTCCGGCAGGGTGGGGATGGGTTCACCCCTCCACTTT.

The V and J genes are TRBV5-1 and TRBJ2-7; 9 bases fit TRBD1. V gave up 3 bases and J gave up 5 bases; unmatched junction bases: 3. Germline V gene lookup returns CDR1 SGHRS and CDR2 YFSETQ. The CDR3 is 13 residues long. The CDR3 protein is CASSWTGVDEQYF. CDR3 DNA: TGCGCCAGCAGCTGGACAGGGGTCGACGAGCAGTACTTC.

CDR3 nucleotides: TGCGCCAGCAGCCCCGGACTAGCCGATGAGCAGTTCTTC. Translation gives CASSPGLADEQFF. This chain connects TRBV5-1 to TRBJ2-1; 8 bases agree with TRBD2. Germline loops: CDR1 SGHRS, CDR2 YFSETQ. V was clipped by 4 bases and J by 8 bases; unmatched bases: 5. The length of the CDR3 is 13 residues.

The rearrangement links TRBV6-5 to TRBJ1-5; D is perhaps TRBD1 (6 bases). This CDR3 is 15 amino acids long. The germline gives CDR1 MNHEY, CDR2 SVGAGI. Trimming took 5 bases from V and 3 from J, leaving 14 bases between them. The CDR3 DNA follows: TGTGCCAGCAGTCCACAGGGAGCTGCCAATCAGCCCCAGCATTTT. This encodes CASSPQGAANQPQHF.

The count of this clone is one. J is TRBJ1-2 and V is TRBV6-4, with D possibly TRBD1 on 5 matching bases. This CDR3 spans 11 amino acids. V lost 8 bases and J lost 2, with 6 bases in between. Germline CDR1 is MRHNA and CDR2 is SNTAGT. The CDR3 loop reads CASRGNYGYTF. CDR3 nucleotides: TGTGCCAGCCGGGGGAACTATGGCTACACCTTC.

This rearrangement joins TRBV7-9 to TRBJ2-5; D might be TRBD1 (6 bases). Looked up from germline, CDR1 is SEHNR and CDR2 is FQNEAQ (reference sequence). The CDR3 totals 14 residues. Trimming stripped 5 bases from V and 0 bases from J, with 10 bases between. The CDR3 nucleotides are TGTGCCAGCAGCGCGGACAGAAACCAAGAGACCCAGTACTTC. This translates into CASSADRNQETQYF.

The V and J genes are TRBV5-1 and TRBJ2-3, with TRBD1 matching over 8 bases. V lost 0 bases and J lost 4; bases outside the gene matches: 4. This CDR3 is built from 15 residues. Germline CDR1 SGHRS, CDR2 YFSETQ. CDR3 coding DNA: TGCGCCAGCAGCTTGGGGACAGGGAGTGCAGATACGCAGTATTTT. It is translated as CASSLGTGSADTQYF.

Only one count was recorded for this clone. This rearrangement joins TRBV7-8 to TRBJ1-1, with 8 nucleotides matching TRBD1. CDR1 is SGHVS and CDR2 is FQNEAQ in the germline V gene. The CDR3 extends over 14 amino acids. Trimming at V came to 2 bases and at J to 5 bases, leaving 4 bases not matched to a gene. The CDR3, as DNA: TGTGCCAGCAGCTTAAATGGACAGGGTACTGAAGCTTTCTTT. Residues: CASSLNGQGTEAFF.

V gene TRBV5-1 combines with J gene TRBJ2-1, with 10 bases that match TRBD1. The CDR3 totals 15 residues. The germline V gene has CDR1 SGHRS and CDR2 YFSETQ. Germline trimming cut 0 bases from V and 7 bases from J; bases unmatched to any gene: 4. The CDR3 reads CASSLGGQGGNEQFF. The CDR3 nucleotides read TGCGCCAGCAGCTTGGGTGGACAGGGGGGAAATGAGCAGTTCTTC. The complete variable domain, with remaining parts taken from reference TRBV5-1 and TRBJ2-1, reads KAGVTQTPRYLIKTRGQQVTLSCSPISGHRSVSWYQQTPGQGLQFLFEYFSETQRNKGNFPGRFSGRQFSNSRSEMNVSTLELGDSALYLCASSLGGQGGNEQFFGPGTRLTVL.

The V gene is TRBV7-2, the J gene TRBJ2-6; D is perhaps TRBD2 (5 bases). Germline CDR1 is SGHTA and CDR2 is FQGNSA. This CDR3 region has 15 residues. V was cut by 4 bases and J by 1 base, with 8 bases left in between. The CDR3 bases are TGTGCCAGCAGCTCGGGCGGGTCTGGGGCCAACGTCCTGACTTTC. As protein: CASSSGGSGANVLTF.

This clone showed up just once. CDR3 residues: CASSLAGGGSPYEQYF. The CDR3 DNA reads as TGTGCCAGCAGCTTAGCGGGCGGAGGAAGTCCCTACGAGCAGTACTTC. J is TRBJ2-7 and V is TRBV7-2; D is perhaps TRBD2 (5 bases). The CDR3 totals 16 residues. CDR1 and CDR2 (germline): SGHTA, FQGNSA. The V end was cut by 0 bases, the J end by 2 bases, with 14 bases between.

CDR3 sequence (DNA): TGTGCCAGCAGCCCCTACGGTGGAGGCCAACACCCCTACGAGCAGTACTTC. Translation gives CASSPYGGGQHPYEQYF. The J gene is TRBJ2-7, the V gene TRBV7-2; TRBD2 might be the D (5 bases). Trimming pared 5 bases from V and 2 bases from J, leaving 22 bases between. The germline gives CDR1 SGHTA, CDR2 FQGNSA. The CDR3 consists of 17 residues.

The chain carries TRBV21-1 and TRBJ1-4; the tabulated D call, TRBD1, remains unverified against the DNA. TRBV21-1 is assigned pseudogene status. The CDR3 extends over 15 amino acids. As DNA, the CDR3 is TGTGCCAGCAGCGACACAGGTGCAACTAATGAAAAACTGTTTTTT. This gives the protein CASSDTGATNEKLFF.

V is TRBV7-9 and J is TRBJ1-6, with 10 bases matching TRBD1. CDR1 is SEHNR, CDR2 FQNEAQ, per germline (reference sequence). The CDR3 spans 15 residues. With V trimmed by 1 base and J by 9 bases, 3 bases remained unmatched. As DNA, the CDR3 is TGTGCCAGCAGCTTAGGACGGGACAGGGGTTCACCCCTCCACTTT. Its translation: CASSLGRDRGSPLHF.

This chain uses TRBV7-4 with TRBJ2-5; 8 bases line up with TRBD1. Germline V gives CDR1 SGHVT, CDR2 SQSDAQ. This CDR3 region has 17 residues. V was clipped by 2 bases and J by 6 bases; unmatched bases: 14. CDR3: CASSLSRRDRQWKTQYF. The CDR3 region has the DNA TGTGCCAGCAGCTTAAGTCGCCGGGACAGGCAGTGGAAGACCCAGTACTTC.

The chain recombines TRBV18 with TRBJ2-2; 11 bases map to TRBD2. V dropped 4 bases and J dropped 3; count of bases not matched to a gene: 10. CDR1 and CDR2 from the germline V gene are KGHSH and LQKENI. This CDR3 is built from 18 residues. CDR3 coding DNA: TGTGCCAGCTCACTGACCCTACTAGCGGGGGTTGACACCGGGGAGCTGTTTTTT. This sequence encodes CASSLTLLAGVDTGELFF.

The V and J genes are TRBV7-9 and TRBJ2-1; 8 bases map to TRBD2. Germline V gene data show CDR1 as SEHNR and CDR2 as FQNEAQ (reference sequence). CDR3 length: 15 amino acids. Trimming at V came to 3 bases and at J to 4 bases, leaving 5 bases not matched to a gene. The CDR3 nucleotides are TGTGCCAGCAGCTTTTTAGCGGGGCCATACAATGAGCAGTTCTTC. This sequence encodes CASSFLAGPYNEQFF.

V gene TRBV7-2 combines with J gene TRBJ1-1; the D gene is possibly TRBD1 (5 bases). This CDR3 has 15 residues. CDR1 and CDR2 (germline): SGHTA, FQGNSA. Trimming took off 5 bases at V and 4 bases at J, with 17 bases between the two ends. In nucleotides, the CDR3 is TGTGCCAGCAGCCGCTGGGGGGTAGGCCTCACTGAAGCTTTCTTT. Protein product: CASSRWGVGLTEAFF. Full variable domain (outside the CDR3, taken from reference TRBV7-2 and TRBJ1-1): GAGVSQSPSNKVTEKGKDVELRCDPISGHTALYWYRQSLGQGLEFLIYFQGNSAPDKSGLPSDRFSAERTGGSVSTLTIQRTQQEDSAVYLCASSRWGVGLTEAFFGQGTRLTVV.

This clone has more than one count but fewer than ten. This CDR3 reads CASSLEEGLSYNEQFF. CDR3 bases: TGTGCCAGCAGCTTGGAGGAGGGCCTCTCCTACAATGAGCAGTTCTTC. The chain combines TRBV2 with TRBJ2-1; TRBD2 is a possible D gene (6 bases). Deletions cut 6 bases from V and 0 bases from J, with 15 bases between. The CDR3 runs to 16 residues. The germline V gene encodes CDR1 SNHLY and CDR2 FYNNEI.

This clone was counted a few times. In DNA, the CDR3 is TGTGCCAGCTCACAACGGACGGGAGCCCTTGAAGCTTTCTTT. It codes for CASSQRTGALEAFF. The rearrangement uses TRBV18 and TRBJ1-1; D unresolved. V lost 4 bases and J lost 7, with 16 bases in between. This CDR3 spans 14 amino acids. Germline V gives CDR1 KGHSH, CDR2 LQKENI. Full variable domain (remainder filled in from reference TRBV18 and TRBJ1-1): NAGVMQNPRHLVRRRGQEARLRCSPMKGHSHVYWYRQLPEEGLKFMVYLQKENIIDESGMPKERFSAEFPKEGPSILRIQQVVRGDSAAYFCASSQRTGALEAFFGQGTRLTVV.

This clone was seen more than once but under ten times. The chain is built from TRBV5-4 and TRBJ2-6; D gene uncertain. This CDR3 region has 17 residues. Germline CDR1 SGHNT, CDR2 YYREEE (reference sequence). V gave up 0 bases and J gave up 0 bases, with 10 bases separating them. CDR3 residues: CASSLGQRYSGANVLTF. CDR3 nucleotide sequence: TGTGCCAGCAGCTTGGGACAACGCTACTCTGGGGCCAACGTCCTGACTTTC.

This clone occurred a few times. This chain connects TRBV18 to TRBJ1-2; 7 bases are shared with TRBD1. V shed 3 bases and J 5 bases; nucleotides not matched to a gene: 3. The germline gives CDR1 KGHSH, CDR2 LQKENI. CDR3 length: 13 residues. In nucleotides, the CDR3 is TGTGCCAGCTCACCGGGGACAGATTATGGCTACACCTTC. Its protein is CASSPGTDYGYTF.

The J gene is TRBJ2-7, the V gene TRBV3-1 (or the pseudogene TRBV3-2); 7 nucleotides match TRBD2. Trimming removed 1 base from V and 4 bases from J; junction bases left unmatched: 7. CDR1 and CDR2 (germline): LGHDT, YNNKEL (reference sequence). The CDR3 spans 15 residues. This chain's CDR3 is CASSQAAGDTYEQYF. As DNA, the CDR3 is TGTGCCAGCAGCCAAGCCGCGGGAGATACGTACGAGCAGTACTTC.

The V gene is TRBV2, the J gene TRBJ1-5, with 7 bases identical to TRBD1. Looked up from germline, CDR1 is SNHLY and CDR2 is FYNNEI. Trimming at V came to 2 bases and at J to 1 base, leaving 8 bases not matched to a gene. This CDR3 region has 17 residues. The CDR3 sequence: CASSEFRGTASNQPQHF. CDR3 in DNA: TGTGCCAGCAGTGAATTTCGTGGGACAGCGAGCAATCAGCCCCAGCATTTT.

The V gene is TRBV7-9, the J gene TRBJ1-4, with D tentatively TRBD1 (6 bases). This CDR3 contains 15 residues. Looked up from germline, CDR1 is SEHNR and CDR2 is FQNEAQ (reference sequence). Trimming took off 0 bases at V and 8 bases at J, with 13 bases between the two ends. CDR3 amino acids: CASSLAAGAEEKLFF. The CDR3 bases are TGTGCCAGCAGCTTAGCCGCGGGGGCGGAGGAAAAACTGTTTTTT.

The chain combines TRBV30 with TRBJ1-1; TRBD1 is a possible D gene (6 bases). This CDR3 region has 14 residues. The V gene's germline CDR1 is GTSNPN and CDR2 SVGIG (reference sequence). Trimming took off 2 bases at V and 0 bases at J, with 10 bases between the two ends. CDR3 nucleotides: TGTGCCTGGAGTTTTACAGGGCTGAACACTGAAGCTTTCTTT. Amino acid sequence: CAWSFTGLNTEAFF.